This record covers a single T cell receptor beta chain. Its target antigen remains unknown. There are no base qualities to consult, and no much larger clone falls within one base. Whole blood was collected in K2EDTA tubes by collaborating institutions according to the institutions' own protocols. For TCRbeta analysis, collaborator samples were shipped as frozen whole blood, as isolated PBMCs, or as DNA extracted from either sample type. TCRbeta CDR3 regions were amplified from genomic DNA using the immunoSEQ Assay, a bias-controlled multiplex PCR. Per the original workflow: Within the assay, amplification of reference gene primers was used to estimate how many nucleated cells each sample contained. Sequence reads were collapsed and filtered to measure the absolute abundance of every unique TCRbeta CDR3 rearrangement. For each sample, productive Simpson clonality was calculated as the square root of Simpson's diversity index across productive rearrangements. TCRdb's version of the immuneACCESS table is confined to in-frame rearrangements and falls short of the full clone set. An unresolved V gene accounts for under half of the shortfall where checked; the remainder is of unknown origin. The V and J calls and the clone size are those of that table, but D and trimming were determined from the DNA. In this sample the table shows about 50,000 clones, 86% of which occur a single time. The ten most abundant clones make up approximately 2% of the sample.

This record comes from a study of blood T cell repertoires in COVID-19 (dated by TCRdb to the early 2020s). With regard to the full study: The collaborator samples originated in the United States, Italy and Spain and spanned the acute and convalescent phases of COVID-19. The material from the prospective study consisted of cDNA or gDNA derived from T cells, B-cell-depleted T cells, or PBMCs. Deeply sampled blood TCRbeta repertoires from subjects exposed to, actively infected with, or recovered from COVID-19 were included in the dataset. A freely available public database, intended as a resource for researchers studying the immune response to SARS-CoV-2, is where the repertoires were released. Samples were obtained from the ongoing ImmuneRACE study (first 160 participants) and from over 1,000 subjects provided by 6 global collaborators. Nearly every sample came with metadata listing a de-identified subject ID, COVID-19 status, age in years and sex. Where available, HLA class I and class II types were obtained from metadata supplied by the sample provider rather than from assay-based typing.

Overall results and qualifications from the work: The amount of clinical and demographic metadata varied by source and participant and was provided uncurated.

From its cysteine to its phenylalanine, the CDR3 spans 14 amino acids. Only CDR3 DNA is held: 42 bases, read in frame from base 1. CDR1 and CDR2, looked up from the germline V gene, are SGHTA and FQGNSA. Trimming costs V 2 bases and J 5 bases, and their ends lie 12 bases apart. Specimen: peripheral blood. This TCR derives from a woman aged 60-70 years with acute or convalescent COVID-19. The rearranged segments are TRBV7-2 and TRBJ1-1; TRBD1 is perhaps the D gene, given 6 matching bases. The CDR3 loop reads CASSLIQGGTEAFF. Here is the DNA: TGTGCCAGCAGCTTAATACAGGGTGGGACTGAAGCTTTCTTT.